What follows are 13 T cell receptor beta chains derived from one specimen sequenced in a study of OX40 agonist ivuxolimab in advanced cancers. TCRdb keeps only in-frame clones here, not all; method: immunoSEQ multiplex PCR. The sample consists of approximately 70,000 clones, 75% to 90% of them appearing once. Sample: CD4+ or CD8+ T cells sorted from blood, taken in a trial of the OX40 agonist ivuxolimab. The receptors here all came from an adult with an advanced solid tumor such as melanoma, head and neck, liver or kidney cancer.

The CDR3 DNA reads as TGTGCCAGCAGCTTGGTCACAGGGCCCGGAAACACCATATATTTT. Translating it yields CASSLVTGPGNTIYF. The rearrangement uses TRBV5-6 and TRBJ1-3, with a weak D call TRBD1 (6 bases). The germline V gene encodes CDR1 SGHDT and CDR2 YYEEEE. This CDR3 comprises 15 residues. Trimming left V 0 bases short and J 4 bases short, with 11 bases between.

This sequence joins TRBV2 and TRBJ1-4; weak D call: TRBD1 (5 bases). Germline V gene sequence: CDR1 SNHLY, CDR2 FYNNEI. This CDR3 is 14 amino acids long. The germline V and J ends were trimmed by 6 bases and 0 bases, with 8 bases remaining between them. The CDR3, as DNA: TGTGCCAGCAGAGAACAGGCAACTAATGAAAAACTGTTTTTT. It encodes CASREQATNEKLFF.

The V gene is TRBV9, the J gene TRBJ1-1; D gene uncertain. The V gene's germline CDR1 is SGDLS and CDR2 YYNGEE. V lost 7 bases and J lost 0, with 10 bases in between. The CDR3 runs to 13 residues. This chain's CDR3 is CASRRDLNTEAFF. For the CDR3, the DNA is TGTGCCAGCCGGAGAGACTTGAACACTGAAGCTTTCTTT.

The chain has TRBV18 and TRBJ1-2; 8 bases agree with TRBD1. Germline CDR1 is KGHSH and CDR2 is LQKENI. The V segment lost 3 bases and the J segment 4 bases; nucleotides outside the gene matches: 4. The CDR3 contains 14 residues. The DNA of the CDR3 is TGTGCCAGCTCACCGGGACAGGATATCTATGGCTACACCTTC. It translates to CASSPGQDIYGYTF.

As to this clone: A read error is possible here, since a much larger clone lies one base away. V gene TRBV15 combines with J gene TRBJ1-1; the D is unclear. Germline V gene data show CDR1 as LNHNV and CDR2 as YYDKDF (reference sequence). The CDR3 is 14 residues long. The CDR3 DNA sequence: TGTGCCATCAGCAGAGAGTGGGCGGATCATGAAGCTTTCTTT. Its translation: CAISREWADHEAFF.

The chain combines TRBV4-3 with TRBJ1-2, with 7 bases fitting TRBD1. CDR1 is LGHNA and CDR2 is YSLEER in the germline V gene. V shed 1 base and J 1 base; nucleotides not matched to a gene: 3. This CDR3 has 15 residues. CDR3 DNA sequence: TGCGCCAGCAGCCAAGGGGACAGCCATAACTATGGCTACACCTTC. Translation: CASSQGDSHNYGYTF.

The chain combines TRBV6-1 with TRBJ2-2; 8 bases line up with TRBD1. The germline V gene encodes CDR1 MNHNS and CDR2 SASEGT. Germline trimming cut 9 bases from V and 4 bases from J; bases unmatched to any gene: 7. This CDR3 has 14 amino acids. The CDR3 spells CASPDRASTGELFF. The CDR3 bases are TGTGCCAGTCCGGACAGGGCGAGCACCGGGGAGCTGTTTTTT.

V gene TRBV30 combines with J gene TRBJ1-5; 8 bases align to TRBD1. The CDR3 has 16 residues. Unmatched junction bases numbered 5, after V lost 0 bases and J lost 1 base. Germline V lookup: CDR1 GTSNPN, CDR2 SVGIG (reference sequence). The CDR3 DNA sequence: TGTGCCTGGAGTGTCAGGGGGCGTTTGAGCAATCAGCCCCAGCATTTT. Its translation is CAWSVRGRLSNQPQHF.

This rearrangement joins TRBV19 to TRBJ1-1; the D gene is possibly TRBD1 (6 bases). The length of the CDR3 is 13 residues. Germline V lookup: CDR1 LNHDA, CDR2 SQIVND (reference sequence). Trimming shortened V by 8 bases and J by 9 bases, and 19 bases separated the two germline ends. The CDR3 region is CASRTPDRQQAFF. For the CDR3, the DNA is TGTGCCAGTCGAACCCCGGACAGACAACAAGCTTTCTTT.

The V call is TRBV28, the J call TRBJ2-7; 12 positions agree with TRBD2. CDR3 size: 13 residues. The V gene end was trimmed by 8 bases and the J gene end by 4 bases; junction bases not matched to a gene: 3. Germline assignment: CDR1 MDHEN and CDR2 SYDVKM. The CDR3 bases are TGTGCCAGCGTGACTAGCGGGGGATACGAGCAGTACTTC. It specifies CASVTSGGYEQYF.

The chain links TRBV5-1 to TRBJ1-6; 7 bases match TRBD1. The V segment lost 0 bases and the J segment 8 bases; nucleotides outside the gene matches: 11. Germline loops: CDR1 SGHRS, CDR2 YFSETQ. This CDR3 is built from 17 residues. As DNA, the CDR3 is TGCGCCAGCAGCTTGGGCACCACCGGGACAGATCATTCACCCCTCCACTTT. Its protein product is CASSLGTTGTDHSPLHF.

The CDR3 protein is CASSGQVGFYGYTF. In nucleotides, the CDR3 is TGTGCCAGCAGCGGACAGGTCGGGTTCTATGGCTACACCTTC. This chain links TRBV7-2 with TRBJ1-2; 7 nucleotides line up with TRBD1. CDR3 size: 14 residues. The germline CDR1 and CDR2 sequences are SGHTA and FQGNSA. The V and J ends lost 5 bases and 4 bases, in that order; junction bases with no gene match: 7.

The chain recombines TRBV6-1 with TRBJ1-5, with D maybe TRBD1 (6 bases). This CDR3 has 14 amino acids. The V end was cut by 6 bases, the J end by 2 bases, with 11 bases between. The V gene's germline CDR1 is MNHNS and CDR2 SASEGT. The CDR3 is CASSWTAGNQPQHF. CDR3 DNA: TGTGCCAGCAGCTGGACAGCAGGCAATCAGCCCCAGCATTTT.